Each of the 31 T cell receptor beta chains below was sequenced from the same sample in a study of shared clonotypes between healthy human individuals. Libraries were prepared by immunoSEQ multiplex PCR; TCRdb keeps only in-frame clonotypes and omits some of them. The table has roughly 700,000 clones, roughly 70% seen once. The sequenced material came from memory CD4+ T cells sorted from blood. Subset of the sample: CD45RA-negative fraction. The source of these receptors is a woman in her 30s in good health.

This chain joins TRBV7-8 and TRBJ1-2; TRBD1 matches at 12 bases. From germline, CDR1 is SGHVS and CDR2 FQNEAQ. The V gene end was trimmed by 1 base and the J gene end by 4 bases; junction bases not matched to a gene: 7. There are 17 residues in the CDR3. The CDR3 spells CASSLVLGTGGSYGYTF. CDR3 DNA sequence: TGTGCCAGCAGCTTAGTCTTAGGGACAGGGGGCAGCTATGGCTACACCTTC.

The rearrangement links TRBV4-2 to TRBJ1-2, with D maybe TRBD1 (6 bases). This CDR3 spans 15 amino acids. Germline V gives CDR1 LGHNA, CDR2 YNFKEQ. Trimming left V 4 bases short and J 8 bases short, with 20 bases between. This chain's CDR3 is CASSRGASTGQGYTF. The CDR3 nucleotides read TGTGCCAGCAGCCGGGGGGCGTCCACAGGGCAAGGCTACACCTTC.

The V gene is TRBV6-6, the J gene TRBJ1-1; TRBD1 might be the D (5 bases). The V end lost 6 bases, the J end lost 1 base, and 15 bases lay between the germline ends. The CDR3 runs 15 residues. CDR1 and CDR2 from the germline V gene are MNHNY and SVGAGI (reference sequence). DNA of the CDR3: TGTGCCAGCAGCCGACAGTCAAGTGCGAACACTGAAGCTTTCTTT. Encoded protein: CASSRQSSANTEAFF.

This rearrangement joins TRBV7-9 to TRBJ2-3; 12 positions match TRBD2. The CDR3 is 19 amino acids. Per germline, CDR1 SEHNR and CDR2 FQNEAQ (reference sequence). Trimming removed 2 bases from V and 0 bases from J; junction bases left unmatched: 9. In DNA, the CDR3 is TGTGCCAGCAGCTTACCCTCTAGCGGGAGGGCCCTGAGCACAGATACGCAGTATTTT. It codes for CASSLPSSGRALSTDTQYF.

This rearrangement joins TRBV7-9 to TRBJ2-1; possible D gene TRBD1, 5 bases. This CDR3 contains 15 residues. V gave up 2 bases and J gave up 6 bases, with 14 bases separating them. CDR1 SEHNR and CDR2 FQNEAQ come from the germline V gene (reference sequence). The DNA for the CDR3 is TGTGCCAGCAGCTTAACCCGAGCAGGGTTCAATGAGCAGTTCTTC. The encoded protein is CASSLTRAGFNEQFF.

This chain connects TRBV19 to TRBJ2-1; D is undetermined. Germline V CDR1 and CDR2: LNHDA, SQIVND (reference sequence). The CDR3 length is 15 residues. The V end was cut by 1 base, the J end by 6 bases, with 13 bases between. The CDR3 bases are TGTGCCAGTAGTATAGTCACTATCGCCATCAATGAGCAGTTCTTC. Translating gives CASSIVTIAINEQFF. Supplemented by reference TRBV19 and TRBJ2-1, the full variable domain reads DGGITQSPKYLFRKEGQNVTLSCEQNLNHDAMYWYRQDPGQGLRLIYYSQIVNDFQKGDIAEGYSVSREKKESFPLTVTSAQKNPTAFYLCASSIVTIAINEQFFGPGTRLTVL.

The CDR3 DNA is TGTGCCAGCAGCTTAGAGGCGGGACTAGCCGACAATGAGCAGTTCTTC. Protein product: CASSLEAGLADNEQFF. The chain combines TRBV7-9 with TRBJ2-1, with 9 bases aligning to TRBD2. The trim removed 1 base at V and 5 bases at J, leaving 6 bases unmatched. CDR3 length: 16 amino acids. Germline loops: CDR1 SEHNR, CDR2 FQNEAQ (reference sequence).

This clone appeared once. The rearrangement joins TRBV7-2 to TRBJ1-2, with a weak D call TRBD1 (5 bases). Deletions cut 5 bases from V and 3 bases from J, with 13 bases between. Germline CDR1 is SGHTA and CDR2 is FQGNSA. The CDR3 length is 14 residues. The CDR3, as DNA: TGTGCCAGCAGCCGAGCGACAGATGACTATGGCTACACCTTC. Amino acids: CASSRATDDYGYTF. Full variable domain (rest looked up from reference TRBV7-2 and TRBJ1-2): GAGVSQSPSNKVTEKGKDVELRCDPISGHTALYWYRQSLGQGLEFLIYFQGNSAPDKSGLPSDRFSAERTGGSVSTLTIQRTQQEDSAVYLCASSRATDDYGYTFGSGTRLTVV.

V usage is TRBV29-1 and J usage is TRBJ2-2; the match to TRBD1 covers 7 bases. V lost 5 bases, J lost 5 bases, and 11 bases stayed unmatched. Looked up from germline, CDR1 is SQVTM and CDR2 is ANQGSEA. This CDR3 region has 15 residues. The CDR3 reads CSVLRGRPGTGELFF. DNA for the CDR3: TGCAGCGTTTTAAGGGGGCGGCCAGGGACCGGGGAGCTGTTTTTT.

V and J are TRBV28 and TRBJ2-1, with D maybe TRBD2 (6 bases). From germline, CDR1 is MDHEN and CDR2 SYDVKM. This CDR3 region has 16 residues. Deletions cut 3 bases from V and 0 bases from J, with 12 bases between. CDR3 protein: CASSFSGEDSYNEQFF. CDR3 sequence (DNA): TGTGCCAGCAGTTTTAGCGGAGAGGACTCCTACAATGAGCAGTTCTTC.

This clone was counted between two and nine times. J is TRBJ2-1 and V is TRBV6-5, with D hard to call. CDR1 MNHEY and CDR2 SVGAGI come from the germline V gene. Trimming removed 6 bases at V and 9 bases at J, with 18 bases between. The CDR3 sequence is 14 residues long. The CDR3 bases are TGTGCCAGCAGCCCCTCGAGAGTAGTCCTTGAGCAGTTCTTC. It yields the protein CASSPSRVVLEQFF.

The chain carries TRBV27 and TRBJ1-4; D is ambiguous. The V gene lost 5 bases and the J gene lost 0 bases, with 10 bases spanning the gap. This CDR3 has 15 residues. Germline V gene data show CDR1 as MNHEY and CDR2 as SMNVEV (reference sequence). The CDR3 DNA reads as TGTGCCAGCAGTCTACTCGGGGCAACTAATGAAAAACTGTTTTTT. Its translation: CASSLLGATNEKLFF.

The CDR3 loop is CASSSNPGTGVDEQYF. In DNA, the CDR3 is TGTGCCAGCAGTTCAAACCCCGGGACAGGGGTAGACGAGCAGTACTTC. The rearrangement links TRBV28 to TRBJ2-7, with TRBD1 matching over 10 bases. The V and J ends lost 4 bases and 5 bases, in that order; junction bases with no gene match: 11. The length of the CDR3 is 16 residues. Germline loops: CDR1 MDHEN, CDR2 SYDVKM.

This clone was seen just once. This sequence joins TRBV19 and TRBJ1-1; 7 bases are a match to TRBD1. V was pared by 6 bases and J by 0 bases, with 4 bases of the junction left unmatched. The CDR3 loop spans 14 amino acids. Germline lookup yields CDR1 LNHDA and CDR2 SQIVND (reference sequence). For the CDR3, the DNA is TGTGCCAGTAGGAGGGGACAGTTGAACACTGAAGCTTTCTTT. This gives the protein CASRRGQLNTEAFF.

The V and J genes are TRBV18 and TRBJ2-1; 12 nucleotides match TRBD2. The length of the CDR3 is 16 residues. Germline V gene sequence: CDR1 KGHSH, CDR2 LQKENI. J gave up 10 bases and V 3 bases, and 10 bases lay outside the gene matches. DNA for the CDR3: TGTGCCAGCTCACCCCTAGCGGGAGGGCCGACTAGGGAGCAGTTCTTC. It translates to CASSPLAGGPTREQFF.

The chain has TRBV25-1 and TRBJ1-4, with a possible D match to TRBD1 (6 bases). V was pared by 6 bases and J by 2 bases, with 16 bases between. The CDR3 is 16 residues long. Germline-derived CDR1 and CDR2 are MGHDK and SYGVNS. The CDR3 sequence is CASSRQGRNTNEKLFF. The CDR3 DNA follows: TGTGCCAGCAGCCGGCAGGGGCGGAATACTAATGAAAAACTGTTTTTT.

This chain connects TRBV28 to TRBJ2-7; D is undetermined. The CDR3 is 12 amino acids. Per germline, CDR1 MDHEN and CDR2 SYDVKM. The V end lost 3 bases, the J end lost 2 bases, and 5 bases lay between the germline ends. The CDR3 DNA sequence: TGTGCCAGCAGTTTCTATCCCTACGAGCAGTACTTC. Residues: CASSFYPYEQYF.

This chain connects TRBV6-6 to TRBJ2-7; perhaps TRBD1 as D (6 bases). CDR3 size: 15 residues. V dropped 7 bases and J dropped 3 bases, with 19 bases sitting between them. Germline CDR1 is MNHNY and CDR2 is SVGAGI (reference sequence). Here the CDR3 DNA reads TGTGCCAGCACCCCGGGGACAAGAGGCTACTACGAGCAGTACTTC. Residues: CASTPGTRGYYEQYF.

The genes are TRBV5-1 and TRBJ2-2, with D possibly being TRBD1 (5 bases). Trimming pared 6 bases from V and 1 base from J, leaving 16 bases between. CDR1 is SGHRS and CDR2 is YFSETQ in the germline V gene. There are 16 residues in the CDR3. The CDR3 DNA follows: TGCGCCAGCACCGGGCGGACAACGGGGAACACCGGGGAGCTGTTTTTT. Its protein product is CASTGRTTGNTGELFF.

On this clone itself: Additional DNA sequences in this sample encode the identical CDR3. The rearrangement joins TRBV5-1 to TRBJ2-5, with 10 bases identical to TRBD1. V lost 0 bases to trimming and J lost 7 bases; unmatched junction nucleotides: 6. This CDR3 comprises 15 residues. Germline CDR1 and CDR2: SGHRS and YFSETQ. DNA for the CDR3: TGCGCCAGCAGCTTGGGGGACAGGGACAGGGGGACCCAGTACTTC. This gives the protein CASSLGDRDRGTQYF.

This clone was counted a single time. The CDR3 reads CASSLGRRGFHNEQFF. The CDR3 nucleotides are TGTGCCAGCAGCTTAGGGCGCAGGGGGTTCCACAATGAGCAGTTCTTC. The J gene is TRBJ2-1, the V gene TRBV7-9, with 7 bases aligning to TRBD1. Germline CDR1 is SEHNR and CDR2 is FQNEAQ (reference sequence). The CDR3 is 16 residues long. The V and J ends lost 1 base and 5 bases, in that order; junction bases with no gene match: 8.

The count of this clone is one. The chain employs TRBV10-2 and TRBJ2-7, with a tentative D call TRBD2 (6 bases). The CDR3 spans 17 residues. V gave up 6 bases and J gave up 0 bases, with 21 bases separating them. Per the germline V gene, CDR1 is WSHSY and CDR2 is SAAADI. DNA for the CDR3: TGCGCCAGCAGGAGAGAGGGAATCCCGACTAGCTCCTACGAGCAGTACTTC. Translated, it gives CASRREGIPTSSYEQYF.

V usage is TRBV19 and J usage is TRBJ1-1; D unresolved. The CDR3 runs 12 residues. The germline gives CDR1 LNHDA, CDR2 SQIVND (reference sequence). V lost 6 bases and J lost 3, with 8 bases in between. The CDR3, as DNA: TGTGCCAGTAGGGGCCGAGACACTGAAGCTTTCTTT. It is translated as CASRGRDTEAFF.

The chain carries TRBV13 and TRBJ2-2, with 9 bases matching TRBD1. This CDR3 is 16 amino acids long. The germline gives CDR1 PRHDT, CDR2 FYEKMQ (reference sequence). The ends lost 5 bases at V and 5 bases at J; junction bases unmatched: 9. The CDR3 protein is CASSPNSGQGTGELFF. The CDR3 DNA sequence: TGTGCCAGCAGCCCAAACTCGGGACAGGGAACCGGGGAGCTGTTTTTT.

This sequence joins TRBV27 and TRBJ2-7, with a possible D match to TRBD2 (6 bases). Germline loops: CDR1 MNHEY, CDR2 SMNVEV (reference sequence). Deletions cut 6 bases from V and 0 bases from J, with 18 bases between. CDR3 length: 16 amino acids. CDR3 protein: CASSPRFGRTSYEQYF. CDR3 coding DNA: TGTGCCAGCAGCCCCCGTTTTGGGAGGACCTCCTACGAGCAGTACTTC.

This clone was observed once. The CDR3: CASSRTEFNEKLFF. CDR3 nucleotide sequence: TGTGCCAGCAGTCGGACAGAATTTAATGAAAAACTGTTTTTT. The J gene is TRBJ1-4, the V gene TRBV28; a possible D gene is TRBD1 (6 bases). Germline lookup yields CDR1 MDHEN and CDR2 SYDVKM. V was clipped by 5 bases and J by 4 bases, with 11 bases between them. The CDR3 loop spans 14 amino acids.

The J gene is TRBJ1-1, the V gene TRBV4-1, with D possibly matching TRBD1 (5 bases). This CDR3 has 15 amino acids. CDR1 and CDR2 (germline): MGHRA, YSYEKL. V lost 3 bases to trimming and J lost 3 bases, with 14 bases between them. CDR3 loop: CASSHPNLGDTEAFF. CDR3 nucleotide sequence: TGCGCCAGCAGCCACCCCAATCTGGGGGACACTGAAGCTTTCTTT.

This chain links TRBV11-2 with TRBJ1-4; the match to TRBD1 covers 7 bases. The CDR3 is 15 residues long. Germline V CDR1 and CDR2: SGHAT, FQNNGV. With V trimmed by 5 bases and J by 10 bases, 13 bases remained unmatched. The CDR3 loop reads CASSPQTGTTGKLFF. CDR3 DNA: TGTGCCAGCAGCCCGCAGACAGGGACTACGGGAAAACTGTTTTTT.

This clone was picked up one time. This rearrangement joins TRBV25-1 to TRBJ2-3; D not resolved. V lost 4 bases to trimming and J lost 4 bases, with 12 bases between them. Germline-derived CDR1 and CDR2 are MGHDK and SYGVNS. The CDR3 runs 14 residues. Here the CDR3 DNA reads TGTGCCAGCAGTGGAGAGAGAGGATCAGATACGCAGTATTTT. Amino acids: CASSGERGSDTQYF. The entire variable domain, with the rest obtained from reference TRBV25-1 and TRBJ2-3, is as follows: EADIYQTPRYLVIGTGKKITLECSQTMGHDKMYWYQQDPGMELHLIHYSYGVNSTEKGDLSSESTVSRIRTEHFPLTLESARPSHTSQYLCASSGERGSDTQYFGPGTRLTVL.

On this clone: One end of the junction is discordant with germline, which a read error may explain. V usage is TRBV6-1 and J usage is TRBJ2-3, with D possibly being TRBD2 (6 bases). CDR1 is MNHNS, CDR2 SASEGT, per germline. This CDR3 contains 13 residues. CDR3 residues: CASREGTRDTQYF. Here the CDR3 DNA reads TGTGCCAGCAGAGAAGGGACTCGAGATACGCAGTATTTT.

This chain links TRBV19 with TRBJ1-5, with a possible D match to TRBD1 (6 bases). The CDR3 is made up of 15 amino acids. Between the trimmed V and J ends, which lost 7 bases and 6 bases, there was a span of 19 bases. CDR1 LNHDA and CDR2 SQIVND come from the germline V gene (reference sequence). The CDR3 region is CASKPPGHNFQPQHF. The CDR3 DNA sequence: TGTGCCAGTAAACCTCCGGGACATAACTTTCAGCCCCAGCATTTT.